A selection of T cell receptor beta chains follows, all from one sample in a study of cytomegalovirus exposure and HLA in healthy donors. Produced via immunoSEQ multiplex PCR; TCRdb's table is partial and in-frame only. There are about 120,000 clones in the sample; 9% to 10% occur only once, and 3% to 3.5% lies in the top ten. Sequences were obtained from PBMCs. These receptors were taken from a man under 40 in good health and CMV-seronegative. The CDR3 runs from the conserved cysteine through the conserved F or W. Fields, in order: CDR3 DNA, CDR3 protein, J gene, D gene, clone size, V gene. The D gene is left open where the match is weak. Size tells how often a clone was seen (once, few, many) or the class of an expanded clone, and some rows leave it out.

CDR3nt: TGTGCTAGCAGCCAACGGACAGCGCGACAAGAGACCCAGTACTTC
CDR3aa: CASSQRTARQETQYF
j_gene: TRBJ2-5
d_gene: -
abundance: -
v_gene: TRBV7-7

CDR3nt: TGTGCCACCAGCAGAGATGAGGGAGGGTACTACAATGAGCAGTTCTTC
CDR3aa: CATSRDEGGYYNEQFF
j_gene: TRBJ2-1
d_gene: TRBD2
abundance: -
v_gene: TRBV15

CDR3nt: TGTGCCAGCAGCTGGCCTAAGGGAGCGGGGATCAATGAGCAGTTCTTC
CDR3aa: CASSWPKGAGINEQFF
j_gene: TRBJ2-1
d_gene: TRBD2
abundance: -
v_gene: TRBV7-9

CDR3nt: TGTGCCAGCTCGACTAGCAGCTCCTACGAGCAGTACTTC
CDR3aa: CASSTSSSYEQYF
j_gene: TRBJ2-7
d_gene: TRBD2
abundance: -
v_gene: TRBV27

CDR3nt: TGTGCCAGCAGCTTAGGGGGCAGGGGGCTCGGTCAGCCCCAGCATTTT
CDR3aa: CASSLGGRGLGQPQHF
j_gene: TRBJ1-5
d_gene: TRBD1
abundance: few
v_gene: TRBV7-8

CDR3nt: TGTGCCAGCAGTGAGGGACTAGCGGGAGATGAGCAGTTCTTC
CDR3aa: CASSEGLAGDEQFF
j_gene: TRBJ2-1
d_gene: TRBD2
abundance: -
v_gene: TRBV6-4

CDR3nt: TGTGCCAGCTCACCCCAGGCTACCAACACTGAAGCTTTCTTT
CDR3aa: CASSPQATNTEAFF
j_gene: TRBJ1-1
d_gene: -
abundance: -
v_gene: TRBV18

CDR3nt: TGTGCCAGTTCCCCCCCCAACAGGGTCCCGCAGCCCCAGCATTTT
CDR3aa: CASSPPNRVPQPQHF
j_gene: TRBJ1-5
d_gene: -
abundance: few
v_gene: TRBV19

CDR3nt: TGTGCCTGGAATATACAGGGGGCGGGCACTGAAGCTTTCTTT
CDR3aa: CAWNIQGAGTEAFF
j_gene: TRBJ1-1
d_gene: TRBD1
abundance: -
v_gene: TRBV30

CDR3nt: TGTGCCAGCTGGGATCGGGGAGGTGGAAACACCATATATTTT
CDR3aa: CASWDRGGGNTIYF
j_gene: TRBJ1-3
d_gene: -
abundance: few
v_gene: TRBV7-9

CDR3nt: TGCGCCAGCAGCCACCCCGGGGAAACAGAACCTAGTGATGGCTACACCTTC
CDR3aa: CASSHPGETEPSDGYTF
j_gene: TRBJ1-2
d_gene: -
abundance: few
v_gene: TRBV4-1

CDR3nt: TGTGCCAGCAGCGACGGGACAGGGGCACCCACAGATACGCAGTATTTT
CDR3aa: CASSDGTGAPTDTQYF
j_gene: TRBJ2-3
d_gene: TRBD1
abundance: few
v_gene: TRBV5-5

CDR3nt: TGTGCCAGCAGCGCCGTCGGAGGCATTCAGTACTTC
CDR3aa: CASSAVGGIQYF
j_gene: TRBJ2-4
d_gene: -
abundance: -
v_gene: TRBV5-6

CDR3nt: TGTGCCAGCAGCTTGGCAGGGGGCGAGGGAGGCAATCAGCCCCAGCATTTT
CDR3aa: CASSLAGGEGGNQPQHF
j_gene: TRBJ1-5
d_gene: TRBD1
abundance: -
v_gene: TRBV5-6

CDR3nt: TGTGCCAGCAGCCCCTGGACAGCGACGAGCTCCTACGAGCAGTACTTC
CDR3aa: CASSPWTATSSYEQYF
j_gene: TRBJ2-7
d_gene: -
abundance: -
v_gene: TRBV11-2

CDR3nt: TGTGCCAGCTCACCAACAGTTAATTCACCCCTCCACTTT
CDR3aa: CASSPTVNSPLHF
j_gene: TRBJ1-6
d_gene: -
abundance: few
v_gene: TRBV18

CDR3nt: TGTGCCAGCAGTTACTCCTCAGAGGATGAAAAACTGTTTTTT
CDR3aa: CASSYSSEDEKLFF
j_gene: TRBJ1-4
d_gene: -
abundance: few
v_gene: TRBV6-5

CDR3nt: TGTGCCAGCAGCGTAGCTAGAACAGGTGGGGGCTACACCTTC
CDR3aa: CASSVARTGGGYTF
j_gene: TRBJ1-2
d_gene: -
abundance: -
v_gene: TRBV9

CDR3nt: TGTGCCAGCAGCTTGAACAGGGTTTATGGCTACACCTTC
CDR3aa: CASSLNRVYGYTF
j_gene: TRBJ1-2
d_gene: -
abundance: few
v_gene: TRBV11-2

CDR3nt: TGCAGCGTGGCGACTAGCGGGGGTGCCTACGAGCAGTACTTC
CDR3aa: CSVATSGGAYEQYF
j_gene: TRBJ2-7
d_gene: TRBD2
abundance: few
v_gene: TRBV29-1

CDR3nt: TGTGCCAGAAGCTCCCGGTTAGCCTACGAGCAGTACTTC
CDR3aa: CARSSRLAYEQYF
j_gene: TRBJ2-7
d_gene: -
abundance: -
v_gene: TRBV7-9

CDR3nt: TGTGCCAGCAGTTTTATCACTAGCGGGAGAAGCGAGCAGTACTTC
CDR3aa: CASSFITSGRSEQYF
j_gene: TRBJ2-7
d_gene: TRBD2
abundance: -
v_gene: TRBV28

CDR3nt: TGTGCCAGTAGTAACCCCGGGACAGGGTCCTACGAGCAGTACTTC
CDR3aa: CASSNPGTGSYEQYF
j_gene: TRBJ2-7
d_gene: TRBD1
abundance: -
v_gene: TRBV19

CDR3nt: TGTGCCAGCAGCAAATGGGGGGAGCGACAGGGGAGCCCAATTAACTATGGCTACACCTTC
CDR3aa: CASSKWGERQGSPINYGYTF
j_gene: TRBJ1-2
d_gene: -
abundance: once
v_gene: TRBV21-1

CDR3nt: TGTGCCAGCAGCTTAGTCGCGACAGGCCTGGGGTATTTT
CDR3aa: CASSLVATGLGYF
j_gene: TRBJ2-3
d_gene: -
abundance: -
v_gene: TRBV11-2

CDR3nt: TGTGCCAGCCCCTGGGCTGGGGCCCTAAGCTCTGGGGCCAACGTCCTGACTTTC
CDR3aa: CASPWAGALSSGANVLTF
j_gene: TRBJ2-6
d_gene: -
abundance: -
v_gene: TRBV7-9

CDR3nt: TGTGCCAGCAGCTTTAGTCTCGGAGATGAGGGAGATACGCAGTATTTT
CDR3aa: CASSFSLGDEGDTQYF
j_gene: TRBJ2-3
d_gene: -
abundance: few
v_gene: TRBV7-6

CDR3nt: TGTGCCAGTAGTATCGGGGCGGGATCCACCGGGGAGCTGTTTTTT
CDR3aa: CASSIGAGSTGELFF
j_gene: TRBJ2-2
d_gene: -
abundance: few
v_gene: TRBV19

CDR3nt: TGTGCCAGCAGCCTAATAGCGGGAGGGCGGGGAGATACGCAGTATTTT
CDR3aa: CASSLIAGGRGDTQYF
j_gene: TRBJ2-3
d_gene: TRBD2
abundance: few
v_gene: TRBV5-4

CDR3nt: TGTGCCTGGAGATACGGGACAGGGGACTATGGCTACACCTTC
CDR3aa: CAWRYGTGDYGYTF
j_gene: TRBJ1-2
d_gene: TRBD1
abundance: -
v_gene: TRBV30

CDR3nt: TGTGCCATCAGTGCTCGGGGACTGGGAGACAATCAGCCCCAGCATTTT
CDR3aa: CAISARGLGDNQPQHF
j_gene: TRBJ1-5
d_gene: -
abundance: few
v_gene: TRBV10-3

CDR3nt: TGTGCCAGCAGCCCAAGGGTGCTAGCGGGAAGGAATGAGCAGTTCTTC
CDR3aa: CASSPRVLAGRNEQFF
j_gene: TRBJ2-1
d_gene: TRBD2
abundance: -
v_gene: TRBV11-3

CDR3nt: TGTGCCAGCAACCCAATCCGTGGTGGCGGGAGGATGAGGGAGCAGTACTTC
CDR3aa: CASNPIRGGGRMREQYF
j_gene: TRBJ2-7
d_gene: TRBD2
abundance: -
v_gene: TRBV27

CDR3nt: TGTGCCAGCAGCCCCGTCGGGGATGAAGCTTTCTTT
CDR3aa: CASSPVGDEAFF
j_gene: TRBJ1-1
d_gene: -
abundance: -
v_gene: TRBV11-2

CDR3nt: TGTGCCAGTAGTAGAGAAGAGACCCAGTACTTC
CDR3aa: CASSREETQYF
j_gene: TRBJ2-5
d_gene: -
abundance: -
v_gene: TRBV19

CDR3nt: TGTGCCTGGACCTACCCTAGCGGAGTCCCGTACAATGAGCAGTTCTTC
CDR3aa: CAWTYPSGVPYNEQFF
j_gene: TRBJ2-1
d_gene: TRBD2
abundance: -
v_gene: TRBV30

CDR3nt: TGTGCCAGCAGCACTAGCGGGGGTTACGAGCAGTACTTC
CDR3aa: CASSTSGGYEQYF
j_gene: TRBJ2-7
d_gene: TRBD2
abundance: -
v_gene: TRBV7-2

CDR3nt: TGTGCCAGCAGCTCGACTAGCGGGGGTACAGATACGCAGTATTTT
CDR3aa: CASSSTSGGTDTQYF
j_gene: TRBJ2-3
d_gene: TRBD2
abundance: -
v_gene: TRBV7-9

CDR3nt: TGTGCCAGCAGCTTAACTAGGAACACCGGGGAGCTGTTTTTT
CDR3aa: CASSLTRNTGELFF
j_gene: TRBJ2-2
d_gene: -
abundance: -
v_gene: TRBV7-3

CDR3nt: TGTGCCAGTAGTCCGGGGGGGCCTCTTAGCAATCAGCCCCAGCATTTT
CDR3aa: CASSPGGPLSNQPQHF
j_gene: TRBJ1-5
d_gene: -
abundance: few
v_gene: TRBV19

CDR3nt: TGTGCCAGCAGCGTAGCTACGGCGGGGGGGCCTTATGAGCAGTTCTTC
CDR3aa: CASSVATAGGPYEQFF
j_gene: TRBJ2-1
d_gene: TRBD2
abundance: -
v_gene: TRBV9

CDR3nt: TGTGCCAGCAGTGGGACAGGGAATTCACCCCTCCACTTT
CDR3aa: CASSGTGNSPLHF
j_gene: TRBJ1-6
d_gene: TRBD1
abundance: few
v_gene: TRBV6-4

CDR3nt: TGTGCCAGCAGGTCTAGCGGAACAAGCTCCTACGAGCAGTACTTC
CDR3aa: CASRSSGTSSYEQYF
j_gene: TRBJ2-7
d_gene: TRBD2
abundance: -
v_gene: TRBV28

CDR3nt: TGTGCCAGCTCATCGAGGACATCTGAAGCTTTCTTT
CDR3aa: CASSSRTSEAFF
j_gene: TRBJ1-1
d_gene: -
abundance: few
v_gene: TRBV18

CDR3nt: TGCAGCGTTGAAGATGCTAGTCAAGAGACCCAGTACTTC
CDR3aa: CSVEDASQETQYF
j_gene: TRBJ2-5
d_gene: -
abundance: -
v_gene: TRBV29-1

CDR3nt: TGTGCCAGCAGCAAAGGGGACAGGGGGGAAAAACTGTTTTTT
CDR3aa: CASSKGDRGEKLFF
j_gene: TRBJ1-4
d_gene: TRBD1
abundance: -
v_gene: TRBV5-6

CDR3nt: TGTGCCAGCACTCCATGGGGGCTAGCGGGACTCGATGAGCAGTTCTTC
CDR3aa: CASTPWGLAGLDEQFF
j_gene: TRBJ2-1
d_gene: TRBD2
abundance: once
v_gene: TRBV28

CDR3nt: TGTGCCAGCAGCCAAGTTAGAACGGGTGAAGCTTTCTTT
CDR3aa: CASSQVRTGEAFF
j_gene: TRBJ1-1
d_gene: -
abundance: few
v_gene: TRBV14

CDR3nt: TGTGCCAGCGGGGGCCAACCGGGACAGGGGTCGAAGGAGACCCAGTACTTC
CDR3aa: CASGGQPGQGSKETQYF
j_gene: TRBJ2-5
d_gene: TRBD1
abundance: -
v_gene: TRBV27